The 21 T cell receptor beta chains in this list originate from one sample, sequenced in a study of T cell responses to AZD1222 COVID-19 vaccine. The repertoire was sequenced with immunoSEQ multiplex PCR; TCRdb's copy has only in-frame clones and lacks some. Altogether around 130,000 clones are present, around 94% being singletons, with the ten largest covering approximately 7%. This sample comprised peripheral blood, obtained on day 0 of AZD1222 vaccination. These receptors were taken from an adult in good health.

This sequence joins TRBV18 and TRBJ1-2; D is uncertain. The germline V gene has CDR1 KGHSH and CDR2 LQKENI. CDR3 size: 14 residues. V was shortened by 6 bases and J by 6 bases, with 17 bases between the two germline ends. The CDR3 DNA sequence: TGTGCCAGCTCCCTGGACGCCCTTCTCGATGGCTACACCTTC. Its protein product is CASSLDALLDGYTF.

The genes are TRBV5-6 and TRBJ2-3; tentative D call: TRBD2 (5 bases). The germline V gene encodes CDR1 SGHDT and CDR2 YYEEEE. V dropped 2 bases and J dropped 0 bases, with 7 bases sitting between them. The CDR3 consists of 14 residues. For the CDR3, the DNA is TGTGCCAGCAGCTTAAGGACTAGCACAGATACGCAGTATTTT. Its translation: CASSLRTSTDTQYF.

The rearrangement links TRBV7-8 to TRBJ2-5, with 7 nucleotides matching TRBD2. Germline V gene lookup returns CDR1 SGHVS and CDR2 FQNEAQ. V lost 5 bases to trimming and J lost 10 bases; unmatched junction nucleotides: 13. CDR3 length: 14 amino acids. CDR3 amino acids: CASSLREAPVDQYF. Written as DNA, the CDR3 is TGTGCCAGCAGCCTTCGGGAGGCCCCGGTGGACCAGTACTTC.

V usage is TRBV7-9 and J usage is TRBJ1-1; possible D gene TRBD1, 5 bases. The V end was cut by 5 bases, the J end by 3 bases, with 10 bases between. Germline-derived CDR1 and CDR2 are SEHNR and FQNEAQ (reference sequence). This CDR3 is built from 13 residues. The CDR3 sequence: CASSPRGDTEAFF. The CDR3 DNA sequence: TGTGCCAGCAGCCCACGGGGGGACACTGAAGCTTTCTTT.

Here the CDR3 reads CASSLGEIGYEQYF. CDR3 DNA: TGTGCCAGCAGCTTAGGAGAAATCGGTTACGAGCAGTACTTC. V gene TRBV7-8 combines with J gene TRBJ2-7, with unresolved D. This CDR3 is built from 14 residues. V was trimmed by 1 base and J by 4 bases, leaving 11 bases between them. Germline values: CDR1 SGHVS, CDR2 FQNEAQ.

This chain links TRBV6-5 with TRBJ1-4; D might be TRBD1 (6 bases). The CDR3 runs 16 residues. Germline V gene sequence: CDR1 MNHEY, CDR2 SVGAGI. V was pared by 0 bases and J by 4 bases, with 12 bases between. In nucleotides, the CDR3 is TGTGCCAGCAGTTACTCATCGGCAGGGGATAATGAAAAACTGTTTTTT. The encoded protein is CASSYSSAGDNEKLFF.

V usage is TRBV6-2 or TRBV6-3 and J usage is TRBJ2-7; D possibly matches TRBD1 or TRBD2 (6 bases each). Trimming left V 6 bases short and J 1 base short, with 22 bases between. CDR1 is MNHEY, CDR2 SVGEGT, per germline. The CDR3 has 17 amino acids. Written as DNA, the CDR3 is TGTGCCAGCAGCCCCCCCAGGGGACTCCAAGCGTCCTACGAGCAGTACTTC. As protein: CASSPPRGLQASYEQYF.

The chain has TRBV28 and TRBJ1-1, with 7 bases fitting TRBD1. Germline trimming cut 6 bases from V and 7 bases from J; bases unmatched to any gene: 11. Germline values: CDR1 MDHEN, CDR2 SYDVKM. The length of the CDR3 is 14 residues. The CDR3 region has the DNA TGTGCCAGCAGCCCCCGGGACAGATCCAATGAAGCTTTCTTT. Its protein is CASSPRDRSNEAFF.

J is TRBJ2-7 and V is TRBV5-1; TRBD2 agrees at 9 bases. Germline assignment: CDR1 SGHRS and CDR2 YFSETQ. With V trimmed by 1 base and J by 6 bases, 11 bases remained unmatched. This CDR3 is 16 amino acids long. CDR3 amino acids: CASSLWASGVVVEQYF. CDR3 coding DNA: TGCGCCAGCAGCTTGTGGGCTAGCGGGGTGGTGGTCGAGCAGTACTTC.

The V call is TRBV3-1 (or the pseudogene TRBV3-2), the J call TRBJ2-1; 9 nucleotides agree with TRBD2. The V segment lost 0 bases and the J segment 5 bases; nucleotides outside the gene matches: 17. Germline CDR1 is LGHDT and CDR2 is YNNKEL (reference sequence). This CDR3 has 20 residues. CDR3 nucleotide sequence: TGTGCCAGCAGCCAAGATAGAGGGCTAGCGGGGAGGGCGGGGAACAATGAGCAGTTCTTC. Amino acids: CASSQDRGLAGRAGNNEQFF.

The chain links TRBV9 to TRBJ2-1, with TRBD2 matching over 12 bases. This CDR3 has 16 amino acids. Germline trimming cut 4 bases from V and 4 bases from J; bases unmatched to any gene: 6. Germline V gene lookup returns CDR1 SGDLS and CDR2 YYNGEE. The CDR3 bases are TGTGCCAGCAGCTTGAGACTAGCGGGAGTATACAATGAGCAGTTCTTC. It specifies CASSLRLAGVYNEQFF.

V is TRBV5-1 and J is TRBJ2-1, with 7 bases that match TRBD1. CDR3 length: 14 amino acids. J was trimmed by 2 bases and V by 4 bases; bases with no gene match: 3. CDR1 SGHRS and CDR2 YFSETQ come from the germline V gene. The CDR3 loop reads CASSMGQTYNEQFF. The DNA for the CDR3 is TGCGCCAGCAGCATGGGACAGACCTACAATGAGCAGTTCTTC.

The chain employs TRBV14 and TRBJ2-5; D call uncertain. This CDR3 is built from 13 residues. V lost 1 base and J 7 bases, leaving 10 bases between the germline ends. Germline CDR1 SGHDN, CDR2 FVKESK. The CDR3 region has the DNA TGTGCCAGCAGCCAAGGGAACCATATGACCCAGTACTTC. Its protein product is CASSQGNHMTQYF.

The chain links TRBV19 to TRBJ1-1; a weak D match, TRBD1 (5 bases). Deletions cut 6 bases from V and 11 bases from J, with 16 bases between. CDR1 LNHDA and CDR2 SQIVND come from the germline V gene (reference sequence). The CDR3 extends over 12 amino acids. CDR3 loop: CASSVSRGGAFF. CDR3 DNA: TGTGCCAGTAGCGTGTCGAGGGGAGGTGCTTTCTTT.

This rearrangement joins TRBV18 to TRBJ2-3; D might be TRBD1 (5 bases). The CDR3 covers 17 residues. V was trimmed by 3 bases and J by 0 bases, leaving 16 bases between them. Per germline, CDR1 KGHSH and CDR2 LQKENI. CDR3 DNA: TGTGCCAGCTCACCCATGGGCCGAAGGGGCAGCACAGATACGCAGTATTTT. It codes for CASSPMGRRGSTDTQYF.

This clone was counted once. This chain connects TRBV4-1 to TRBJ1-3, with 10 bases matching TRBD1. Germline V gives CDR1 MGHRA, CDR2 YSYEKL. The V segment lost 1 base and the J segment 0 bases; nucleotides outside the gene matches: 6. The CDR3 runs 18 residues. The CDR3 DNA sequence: TGCGCCAGCAGCCAAGGGGGACAGGGGAAACTCTCTGGAAACACCATATATTTT. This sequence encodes CASSQGGQGKLSGNTIYF.

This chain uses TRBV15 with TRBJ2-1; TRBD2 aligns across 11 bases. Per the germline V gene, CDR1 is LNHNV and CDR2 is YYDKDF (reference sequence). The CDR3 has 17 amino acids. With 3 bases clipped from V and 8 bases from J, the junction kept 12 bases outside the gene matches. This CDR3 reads CATSSVLGTSGGYEQFF. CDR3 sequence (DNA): TGTGCCACCAGCAGTGTCCTCGGGACTAGCGGTGGATATGAGCAGTTCTTC.

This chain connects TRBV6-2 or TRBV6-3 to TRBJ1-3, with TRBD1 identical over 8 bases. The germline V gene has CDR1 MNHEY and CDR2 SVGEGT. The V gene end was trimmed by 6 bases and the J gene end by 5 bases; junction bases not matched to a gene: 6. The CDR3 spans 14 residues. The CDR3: CASSSTGVRNTIYF. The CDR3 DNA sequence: TGTGCCAGCAGCTCGACAGGGGTCAGAAACACCATATATTTT.

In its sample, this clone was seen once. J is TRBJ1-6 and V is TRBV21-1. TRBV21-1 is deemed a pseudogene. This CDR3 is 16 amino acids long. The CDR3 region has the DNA TGTGCCATTTCATGGGAGAGCAGCTCCTATAATTCACCCCTCCACTTT. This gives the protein CAISWESSSYNSPLHF.

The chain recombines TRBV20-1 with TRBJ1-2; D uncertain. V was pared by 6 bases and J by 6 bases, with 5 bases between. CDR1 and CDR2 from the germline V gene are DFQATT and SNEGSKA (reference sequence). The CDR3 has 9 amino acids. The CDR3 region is CSAFDGYTF. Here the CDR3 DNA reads TGCAGTGCCTTCGATGGCTACACCTTC.

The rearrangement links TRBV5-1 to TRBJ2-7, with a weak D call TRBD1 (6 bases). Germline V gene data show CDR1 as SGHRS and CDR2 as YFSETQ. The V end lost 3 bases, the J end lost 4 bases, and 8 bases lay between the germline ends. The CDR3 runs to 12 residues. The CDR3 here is CASSSQGYEQYF. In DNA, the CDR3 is TGCGCCAGCAGCTCCCAGGGGTACGAGCAGTACTTC.